The present entry profiles one T cell receptor beta chain with its context. What it binds is unknown. This sample is drawn from a study of OX40 agonist ivuxolimab in advanced cancers. Libraries were prepared by immunoSEQ multiplex PCR; TCRdb keeps only in-frame clonotypes and omits some of them. Here the sample spans about 43,000 clones, roughly 94% being singletons. Study-wide points: There were also nonresponders showing low normalized T-cell clonal expansion. Clones of CD4+ and CD8+ blood T cells grew by week 6 at doses of 0.1 to 3.0 mg/kg.

V lost 2 bases and J 7 bases, leaving 19 bases between the germline ends. Germline V gene sequence: CDR1 SGHTS, CDR2 YDEGEE. The CDR3 has 16 amino acids. The chain is built from TRBV5-8 and TRBJ2-4; D is perhaps TRBD1 or TRBD2 (5 bases each). The material was CD4+ or CD8+ T cells sorted from blood, obtained in a trial of the OX40 agonist ivuxolimab. The sequence was collected from an adult with an advanced solid tumor such as melanoma, head and neck, liver or kidney cancer. CDR3 loop: CASSFNSGTLWNIQYF. In DNA, the CDR3 is TGTGCCAGCAGCTTCAACTCCGGGACCCTTTGGAACATTCAGTACTTC.